This T cell receptor (beta chain) originates from a study of PD-1 blockade in classical Hodgkin lymphoma. Study context: The nivolumab dose that patients received was 3 mg/kg, given intravenously every 2 weeks.

Each patient experienced a relapse that followed autologous stem cell transplantation, and brentuximab vedotin exposure varied. Clones were sequenced by immunoSEQ multiplex PCR, and TCRdb holds only the in-frame ones, with some missing. The sample has 95,000 to 100,000 clones, roughly 90% seen once. This sequence was found in a human donor with classical Hodgkin lymphoma. The material was peripheral blood mononuclear cells (PBMCs), obtained before the second cycle of nivolumab.

In DNA form, the CDR3 reads TGTGCTAGTGGTTTGGTAGCAGGGACCTCCTCGGGCTACACCTTC. It specifies CASGLVAGTSSGYTF. V usage is TRBV12-5 and J usage is TRBJ1-2, with a possible D match to TRBD1 (5 bases). The CDR3 has 15 amino acids. Looked up from germline, CDR1 is LGHNT and CDR2 is FRNRAP. Trimming left V 0 bases short and J 8 bases short, with 16 bases between. Filled out from reference TRBV12-5 and TRBJ1-2, the complete variable domain reads DARVTQTPRHKVTEMGQEVTMRCQPILGHNTVFWYRQTMMQGLELLAYFRNRAPLDDSGMPKDRFSAEMPDATLATLKIQPSEPRDSAVYFCASGLVAGTSSGYTFGSGTRLTVV.